Each of the 21 T cell receptor beta chains below was sequenced from the same sample in a study of metastatic and nonmetastatic thyroid tumors. Every patient underwent thyroid surgery untreated. TCRdb reprocessed the PCR reads using MiXCR. Of around 13,000 clones in the sample, roughly a third are singletons; the top ten hold around 13%. The sequenced sample was tumor tissue. Every receptor here comes from a male donor with papillary thyroid cancer or a benign thyroid nodule (not recorded which). Some clones in this sample may be carry-over from other donors' samples.

The chain links TRBV19 to TRBJ2-3, with D unresolved. Per germline, CDR1 LNHDA and CDR2 SQIVND (reference sequence). The CDR3 has 14 residues. The V and J ends lost 5 bases and 4 bases respectively, with 13 bases between them. In DNA form, the CDR3 reads TGTGCCAGTAGTTATCGGCAAACAGCAGATACGCAGTATTTT. It yields the protein CASSYRQTADTQYF.

This chain links TRBV28 with TRBJ1-2; D is unclear. Trimming removed 5 bases at V and 0 bases at J, with 4 bases between. The CDR3 runs to 12 residues. Germline assignment: CDR1 MDHEN and CDR2 SYDVKM. The CDR3 is CASSRPNYGYTF. CDR3 DNA sequence: TGTGCCAGCAGTCGACCTAACTATGGCTACACCTTC.

Note on this clone: Other DNA sequences in this sample translate to the same CDR3. J is TRBJ1-2 and V is TRBV7-9; perhaps TRBD1 as D (6 bases). Germline V gene sequence: CDR1 SEHNR, CDR2 FQNEAQ (reference sequence). The CDR3 runs 15 residues. The V end lost 5 bases, the J end lost 3 bases, and 16 bases lay between the germline ends. The CDR3: CASSAVAGDHYGYTF. DNA for the CDR3: TGTGCCAGCAGCGCGGTGGCAGGGGATCACTATGGCTACACCTTC.

The chain links TRBV9 to TRBJ1-1, with 9 bases fitting TRBD1. The germline V gene has CDR1 SGDLS and CDR2 YYNGEE. Trimming removed 5 bases from V and 11 bases from J; junction bases left unmatched: 16. This CDR3 is 15 amino acids long. The DNA of the CDR3 is TGTGCCAGCAGTGAGTCCGGGACAGGGAATGATAGGGCTTTCTTT. Its translation is CASSESGTGNDRAFF.

This clone was counted between two and nine times. The chain carries TRBV6-1 and TRBJ2-7; D possibly matches TRBD1 or TRBD2 (5 bases each). Looked up from germline, CDR1 is MNHNS and CDR2 is SASEGT. The CDR3 consists of 15 residues. Trimming shortened V by 4 bases and J by 2 bases, and 15 bases separated the two germline ends. CDR3 loop: CASSAEEGPTYEQYF. In DNA form, the CDR3 reads TGTGCCAGCAGTGCCGAAGAGGGGCCAACCTACGAGCAGTACTTC.

This clone was counted between two and nine times. This chain connects TRBV6-1 to TRBJ1-1; the D is unclear. The V gene's germline CDR1 is MNHNS and CDR2 SASEGT. Trimming removed 2 bases at V and 0 bases at J, with 7 bases between. This CDR3 has 14 amino acids. The CDR3 region is CASSEWKMNTEAFF. The CDR3 bases are TGTGCCAGCAGTGAATGGAAGATGAACACTGAAGCTTTCTTT.

The chain links TRBV30 to TRBJ2-2; D possibly corresponds to TRBD2 (6 bases). The CDR3 runs to 16 residues. V was pared by 3 bases and J by 4 bases, with 18 bases between. Per the germline V gene, CDR1 is GTSNPN and CDR2 is SVGIG (reference sequence). The CDR3 bases are TGTGCCTGGAGCTCACGGGCGGGAATGGTCACCGGGGAGCTGTTTTTT. The encoded protein is CAWSSRAGMVTGELFF.

By proportion, this clone is medium-sized. The chain employs TRBV7-6 and TRBJ2-2; 11 nucleotides match TRBD2. This CDR3 contains 22 residues. Looked up from germline, CDR1 is SGHVS and CDR2 is FNYEAQ. With 1 base clipped from V and 2 bases from J, the junction kept 18 bases outside the gene matches. CDR3 region: CASSLDQGIRPSGRLNTGELFF. Here the CDR3 DNA reads TGTGCCAGCAGCTTAGATCAGGGAATCCGACCTAGCGGGAGGCTTAACACCGGGGAGCTGTTTTTT.

The chain carries TRBV7-9 and TRBJ2-2; no reliable D call. Trimming took 5 bases from V and 4 from J, leaving 14 bases between them. The CDR3 consists of 15 residues. Germline assignment: CDR1 SEHNR and CDR2 FQNEAQ (reference sequence). The CDR3 DNA is TGTGCCAGCAGCACCCCAGGTTCTCGCACCGGGGAGCTGTTTTTT. It codes for CASSTPGSRTGELFF.

Here the CDR3 reads CASSSDGGSYNSPLHF. CDR3 DNA: TGCGCCAGCAGCTCCGACGGGGGGTCCTATAATTCACCCCTCCACTTT. The V and J genes are TRBV5-1 and TRBJ1-6; tentative D call: TRBD1 (5 bases). CDR3 length: 16 residues. Germline values: CDR1 SGHRS, CDR2 YFSETQ. Trimming pared 3 bases from V and 1 base from J, leaving 11 bases between.

This sequence joins TRBV6-1 and TRBJ2-3; D ambiguous. The germline V gene encodes CDR1 MNHNS and CDR2 SASEGT. There are 11 residues in the CDR3. Trimming stripped 0 bases from V and 9 bases from J, with 4 bases between. In DNA form, the CDR3 reads TGTGCCAGCAGTGAAGCAACGACGCAGTATTTT. It translates to CASSEATTQYF.

A single count supports this clone. The chain has TRBV5-1 and TRBJ2-1; 11 bases fit TRBD1. V shed 6 bases, J shed 5 bases, and the junction held 4 bases outside the gene matches. Looked up from germline, CDR1 is SGHRS and CDR2 is YFSETQ. This CDR3 spans 14 amino acids. As DNA, the CDR3 is TGCGCCAGCACTGGACAGGGGGCCCACAATGAGCAGTTCTTC. The encoded protein is CASTGQGAHNEQFF. Filled out from reference TRBV5-1 and TRBJ2-1, the complete variable domain reads KAGVTQTPRYLIKTRGQQVTLSCSPISGHRSVSWYQQTPGQGLQFLFEYFSETQRNKGNFPGRFSGRQFSNSRSEMNVSTLELGDSALYLCASTGQGAHNEQFFGPGTRLTVL.

This chain links TRBV5-1 with TRBJ2-3, with 10 bases matching TRBD1. The CDR3 is made up of 16 amino acids. CDR1 is SGHRS and CDR2 is YFSETQ in the germline V gene. J was trimmed by 4 bases and V by 1 base; bases with no gene match: 6. The CDR3 sequence is CASSLSGQGGPDTQYF. CDR3 DNA: TGCGCCAGCAGCTTGAGTGGACAGGGGGGACCAGATACGCAGTATTTT.

J is TRBJ1-1 and V is TRBV19; 9 nucleotides match TRBD1. Germline V gene sequence: CDR1 LNHDA, CDR2 SQIVND (reference sequence). The trim removed 6 bases at V and 5 bases at J, leaving 10 bases unmatched. This CDR3 is 15 amino acids long. The CDR3: CASRDRTGATTEAFF. The CDR3 nucleotides are TGTGCCAGTAGAGATAGGACAGGGGCTACGACTGAAGCTTTCTTT.

This clone was counted between two and nine times. The chain is built from TRBV27 and TRBJ2-7; D possibly uses TRBD1 or TRBD2 (5 bases each). The CDR3 contains 13 residues. CDR1 MNHEY and CDR2 SMNVEV come from the germline V gene (reference sequence). Between the trimmed V and J ends, which lost 5 bases and 4 bases, there was a span of 12 bases. Here the CDR3 DNA reads TGTGCCAGCAGTCCCGGGACCATTTACGAGCAGTACTTC. It is translated as CASSPGTIYEQYF.

This clone has more than one count but fewer than ten. The chain has TRBV11-3 and TRBJ2-7, with 8 positions matching TRBD1. CDR1 is SGHNT and CDR2 is YENEEA in the germline V gene. V trimming: 3 bases; J trimming: 2 bases; junction bases outside the gene matches: 6. CDR3 length equals 15 residues. Here the CDR3 DNA reads TGTGCCAGCAGCTTGATCAGGGGGCTTCCCTACGAGCAGTACTTC. It translates to CASSLIRGLPYEQYF.

This clone counts as medium-sized. V gene TRBV27 combines with J gene TRBJ1-1; D gene ambiguous. Germline-derived CDR1 and CDR2 are MNHEY and SMNVEV (reference sequence). V lost 2 bases and J lost 0, with 7 bases in between. The CDR3 covers 14 residues. CDR3 in DNA: TGTGCCAGCAGTTTAATGGGGTTGAACACTGAAGCTTTCTTT. This sequence encodes CASSLMGLNTEAFF.

This clone was observed at least ten times. The gene calls are TRBV19 and TRBJ2-1; possible D gene TRBD2, 5 bases. CDR1 and CDR2 from the germline V gene are LNHDA and SQIVND (reference sequence). Trimming removed 0 bases from V and 7 bases from J, with 10 bases in between. The CDR3 length is 14 residues. The CDR3 loop is CASSIDPSHNEQFF. The CDR3 nucleotides are TGTGCCAGTAGTATAGACCCTAGCCATAATGAGCAGTTCTTC.

Relative to its sample, this clone is medium-sized. This sequence joins TRBV5-5 and TRBJ1-1, with D uncertain. The CDR3 loop spans 11 amino acids. The V and J ends lost 4 bases and 5 bases respectively, with 6 bases between them. Germline CDR1 reads SGHKS; CDR2 reads YYEKEE (reference sequence). In nucleotides, the CDR3 is TGTGCCAGCAGCGCAGAAACTGAAGCTTTCTTT. Translation: CASSAETEAFF.

The chain recombines TRBV9 with TRBJ2-7; 7 bases are shared with TRBD1. V shed 4 bases and J 5 bases; nucleotides not matched to a gene: 18. This CDR3 spans 17 amino acids. CDR1 is SGDLS, CDR2 YYNGEE, per germline. This chain's CDR3 is CASSPDPRQGHRDEQYF. The CDR3 region has the DNA TGTGCCAGCAGCCCAGACCCAAGACAGGGCCACCGGGACGAGCAGTACTTC.

The gene calls are TRBV27 and TRBJ1-3; possibly TRBD1 for D (6 bases). V was cut by 3 bases and J by 0 bases, with 6 bases left in between. The CDR3 is 14 residues long. CDR1 is MNHEY, CDR2 SMNVEV, per germline (reference sequence). The CDR3 bases are TGTGCCAGCAGTTTGGACAGCTCTGGAAACACCATATATTTT. Its protein is CASSLDSSGNTIYF.